A selection of T cell receptor beta chains follows, all from one sample in a study of T cell responses to AZD1222 COVID-19 vaccine. The method was immunoSEQ multiplex PCR; TCRdb's version includes in-frame clones alone and lacks a portion of them. The sample shows around 66,000 clones, 85% to 90% of them seen only once. Specimen: peripheral blood, collected 28 days after the second dose of the MenACWY control vaccine. Receptor source: an adult who received the MenACWY meningococcal vaccine as a control. Both conserved end residues are part of each CDR3. Fields, in order: V gene, J gene, clone size, D gene, CDR3 protein, CDR3 DNA. D genes are given only for firm matches. Some rows have no size entry. The others give once, few or many, or a class for an expanded clone.

V: TRBV28
J: TRBJ2-7
size: once
D: TRBD2
CDR3: CASSGPGLAGDEQYF
DNA: TGTGCCAGCAGTGGACCGGGACTAGCGGGAGACGAGCAGTACTTC

V: TRBV4-3
J: TRBJ1-4
size: NA
D: NA
CDR3: CASSQDGGRGPEKLFF
DNA: TGCGCCAGCAGCCAAGATGGGGGCAGGGGTCCTGAAAAACTGTTTTTT

V: TRBV13
J: TRBJ1-1
size: NA
D: NA
CDR3: CASSPVEEGNTEAFF
DNA: TGTGCCAGCAGCCCCGTCGAGGAAGGGAACACTGAAGCTTTCTTT

V: TRBV9
J: TRBJ1-3
size: NA
D: NA
CDR3: CASSVGGVFSGNTIYF
DNA: TGTGCCAGCAGCGTAGGGGGAGTATTCTCTGGAAACACCATATATTTT

V: TRBV28
J: TRBJ2-7
size: NA
D: NA
CDR3: CASSLYRYEQYF
DNA: TGTGCCAGCAGTTTATACAGATACGAGCAGTACTTC

V: TRBV12-3/TRBV12-4
J: TRBJ1-2
size: NA
D: NA
CDR3: CASSSRGYTF
DNA: TGTGCCAGCAGTTCTAGGGGCTACACCTTC

V: TRBV5-1
J: TRBJ1-3
size: NA
D: NA
CDR3: CASSFGEYTGGNTIYF
DNA: TGCGCCAGCAGCTTTGGGGAGTATACAGGTGGAAACACCATATATTTT

V: TRBV7-2
J: TRBJ1-5
size: few
D: NA
CDR3: CASSSGTQYNQPQHF
DNA: TGTGCCAGCAGCTCCGGGACACAGTACAATCAGCCCCAGCATTTT

V: TRBV6-6
J: TRBJ2-7
size: NA
D: NA
CDR3: CASSYSTPGEYYEQYF
DNA: TGTGCCAGCAGTTACTCGACTCCAGGGGAGTACTACGAGCAGTACTTC

V: TRBV28
J: TRBJ1-2
size: NA
D: TRBD1
CDR3: CASRWTGGIYGYTF
DNA: TGTGCCAGCAGATGGACAGGGGGCATCTATGGCTACACCTTC

V: TRBV4-1
J: TRBJ2-7
size: once
D: TRBD1
CDR3: CASSQVGTGPYEQYF
DNA: TGCGCCAGCAGCCAGGTGGGGACAGGGCCCTACGAGCAGTACTTC

V: TRBV20-1
J: TRBJ1-1
size: NA
D: NA
CDR3: CSASRTLTEAFF
DNA: TGCAGTGCTAGTAGGACTCTCACTGAAGCTTTCTTT

V: TRBV9
J: TRBJ2-2
size: NA
D: TRBD1
CDR3: CASSTRQGHTGELFF
DNA: TGTGCCAGCAGCACCCGACAGGGGCACACCGGGGAGCTGTTTTTT

V: TRBV27
J: TRBJ1-5
size: NA
D: NA
CDR3: CASSLRGDSNQPQHF
DNA: TGTGCCAGCAGTTTAAGAGGGGATAGCAATCAGCCCCAGCATTTT

V: TRBV19
J: TRBJ1-2
size: NA
D: NA
CDR3: CARRGDGRPRNYGYTF
DNA: TGTGCCAGGAGGGGGGACGGGCGACCAAGAAACTATGGCTACACCTTC

V: TRBV24-1
J: TRBJ1-2
size: NA
D: NA
CDR3: CATSEGNSDYGYTF
DNA: TGTGCCACCAGTGAAGGGAACTCGGACTATGGCTACACCTTC

V: TRBV7-3
J: TRBJ1-1
size: NA
D: NA
CDR3: CASSLSGGQGTEAFF
DNA: TGTGCCAGCAGCTTAAGCGGGGGCCAGGGCACTGAAGCTTTCTTT

V: TRBV7-2
J: TRBJ1-6
size: NA
D: NA
CDR3: CASSSGSPNSPLHF
DNA: TGTGCCAGCAGCTCTGGCAGCCCTAATTCACCCCTCCACTTT

V: TRBV5-1
J: TRBJ1-1
size: NA
D: TRBD1
CDR3: CASSTLQGVGTEAFF
DNA: TGCGCCAGCAGCACCCTTCAGGGGGTGGGCACTGAAGCTTTCTTT

V: TRBV5-4
J: TRBJ1-2
size: NA
D: TRBD1
CDR3: CASSLAGDRLGVGYTF
DNA: TGTGCCAGCAGCTTGGCCGGGGACAGGTTGGGGGTAGGCTACACCTTC

V: TRBV18
J: TRBJ1-1
size: NA
D: TRBD1
CDR3: CASSILGQGASNTEAFF
DNA: TGTGCCAGCTCCATCTTAGGACAGGGGGCATCGAACACTGAAGCTTTCTTT

V: TRBV5-8
J: TRBJ2-5
size: NA
D: NA
CDR3: CACQQLRGGGRETQYF
DNA: TGTGCCTGCCAGCAGCTTAGAGGAGGGGGTCGGGAGACCCAGTACTTC

V: TRBV18
J: TRBJ1-6
size: NA
D: NA
CDR3: CASSPPGSLPGNSPLHF
DNA: TGTGCCAGCTCACCACCGGGCAGTTTACCCGGGAATTCACCCCTCCACTTT

V: TRBV10-1
J: TRBJ2-2
size: NA
D: TRBD1
CDR3: CASRPGQGDTGELFF
DNA: TGCGCCAGCAGACCCGGACAGGGAGACACCGGGGAGCTGTTTTTT

V: TRBV10-3
J: TRBJ1-2
size: NA
D: TRBD1
CDR3: CAISNGQGGYGYTF
DNA: TGTGCCATCAGTAACGGACAGGGTGGCTATGGCTACACCTTC

V: TRBV3-1/TRBV3-2
J: TRBJ2-3
size: NA
D: NA
CDR3: CASSPPNILPPNTQYF
DNA: TGTGCCAGCAGCCCACCAAACATACTCCCACCTAACACGCAGTATTTT

V: TRBV6-5
J: TRBJ1-2
size: NA
D: NA
CDR3: CASREDSPPYGYTF
DNA: TGTGCCAGCAGGGAGGACAGCCCTCCCTATGGCTACACCTTC

V: TRBV2
J: TRBJ2-4
size: NA
D: TRBD2
CDR3: CASSVLRGENIQYF
DNA: TGTGCCAGCAGTGTTTTGCGGGGGGAAAACATTCAGTACTTC

V: TRBV7-9
J: TRBJ1-2
size: once
D: TRBD1
CDR3: CASSSGQGGHGYTF
DNA: TGTGCCAGCAGCTCGGGACAGGGGGGGCATGGCTACACCTTC

V: TRBV19
J: TRBJ1-5
size: NA
D: NA
CDR3: CASSGDSLSNQPQHF
DNA: TGTGCCAGTAGTGGAGACAGTTTGAGCAATCAGCCCCAGCATTTT

V: TRBV3-1/TRBV3-2
J: TRBJ1-2
size: few
D: NA
CDR3: CASSRGVNYGYTF
DNA: TGTGCCAGCAGCCGTGGTGTTAACTATGGCTACACCTTC

V: TRBV3-1/TRBV3-2
J: TRBJ2-7
size: few
D: NA
CDR3: CASSQRPSGVSYEQYF
DNA: TGTGCCAGCAGCCAACGCCCCTCAGGGGTCTCCTACGAGCAGTACTTC

V: TRBV25-1
J: TRBJ2-1
size: few
D: NA
CDR3: CASSDRAGLDNEQFF
DNA: TGTGCCAGCAGTGACCGGGCAGGACTTGACAATGAGCAGTTCTTC

V: TRBV19
J: TRBJ1-1
size: few
D: NA
CDR3: CASSIEGANTEAFF
DNA: TGTGCCAGTAGTATAGAGGGGGCGAACACTGAAGCTTTCTTT

V: TRBV6-5
J: TRBJ2-7
size: NA
D: TRBD1
CDR3: CASRPTGEYEQYF
DNA: TGTGCCAGCAGACCGACAGGGGAATACGAGCAGTACTTC

V: TRBV3-1/TRBV3-2
J: TRBJ1-3
size: NA
D: NA
CDR3: CASSQGPQGTNSGNTIYF
DNA: TGTGCCAGCAGCCAAGGGCCGCAGGGCACCAACTCTGGAAACACCATATATTTT

V: TRBV28
J: TRBJ1-4
size: NA
D: NA
CDR3: CASQTATNEKLFF
DNA: TGTGCCAGCCAGACAGCAACTAATGAAAAACTGTTTTTT

V: TRBV3-1/TRBV3-2
J: TRBJ2-3
size: NA
D: NA
CDR3: CASSQVSTGQDTQYF
DNA: TGTGCCAGCAGCCAAGTTAGCACAGGGCAAGATACGCAGTATTTT

V: TRBV29-1
J: TRBJ2-7
size: NA
D: NA
CDR3: CSVEGLDTYEQYF
DNA: TGCAGCGTTGAAGGGCTAGACACCTACGAGCAGTACTTC

V: TRBV24-1
J: TRBJ1-1
size: NA
D: NA
CDR3: CATSRALLDFF
DNA: TGTGCCACCAGTCGGGCTCTTCTTGATTTCTTT

V: TRBV7-2
J: TRBJ2-5
size: NA
D: TRBD1
CDR3: CASSLGDSRETQYF
DNA: TGTGCCAGCAGCTTAGGGGACAGTCGCGAGACCCAGTACTTC

V: TRBV2
J: TRBJ2-7
size: once
D: NA
CDR3: CASSTAYEQYF
DNA: TGTGCCAGCAGCACAGCCTACGAGCAGTACTTC

V: TRBV5-4
J: TRBJ2-3
size: NA
D: NA
CDR3: CASSLVGNTQYF
DNA: TGTGCCAGCAGCCTTGTGGGGAATACGCAGTATTTT

V: TRBV1
J: TRBJ1-5
size: NA
D: NA
CDR3: CTSSQGTVSNQPQHF
DNA: TGCACCAGCAGCCAAGGGACGGTTAGCAATCAGCCCCAGCATTTT

V: TRBV4-2
J: TRBJ1-4
size: once
D: NA
CDR3: CASSQPGTAGGKLFF
DNA: TGTGCCAGCAGCCAACCCGGGACGGCGGGGGGAAAACTGTTTTTT

V: TRBV15
J: TRBJ1-4
size: once
D: NA
CDR3: CATLKGLVNEKLFF
DNA: TGTGCCACCCTGAAGGGTTTGGTAAATGAAAAACTGTTTTTT

V: TRBV5-1
J: TRBJ1-3
size: NA
D: NA
CDR3: CASSLDGGSGNTIYF
DNA: TGCGCCAGCAGCTTGGACGGAGGTTCTGGAAACACCATATATTTT

V: TRBV28
J: TRBJ2-2
size: NA
D: NA
CDR3: CASSDSHGNTGELFF
DNA: TGTGCCAGCAGCGACAGCCACGGGAACACCGGGGAGCTGTTTTTT

V: TRBV19
J: TRBJ1-2
size: NA
D: NA
CDR3: CASRGSYGYTF
DNA: TGTGCCAGTAGGGGCTCATATGGCTACACCTTC

V: TRBV7-8
J: TRBJ2-7
size: NA
D: NA
CDR3: CASSLARTYEQYF
DNA: TGTGCCAGCAGCTTAGCGCGCACCTACGAGCAGTACTTC

V: TRBV5-8
J: TRBJ1-5
size: NA
D: NA
CDR3: CASEDELAPGGYGNQPQHF
DNA: TGTGCCAGCGAGGACGAACTGGCACCGGGGGGGTATGGCAATCAGCCCCAGCATTTT

V: TRBV28
J: TRBJ1-4
size: NA
D: NA
CDR3: CASTDWGGEKLFF
DNA: TGTGCCAGCACGGACTGGGGAGGTGAAAAACTGTTTTTT

V: TRBV5-1
J: TRBJ1-6
size: NA
D: NA
CDR3: CASSRAGQNSPLHF
DNA: TGCGCCAGCAGCCGGGCCGGACAAAATTCACCCCTCCACTTT

V: TRBV10-1
J: TRBJ1-2
size: few
D: NA
CDR3: CASSDSEGGYTF
DNA: TGCGCCAGCAGTGACAGCGAAGGGGGCTACACCTTC

V: TRBV7-2
J: TRBJ1-6
size: NA
D: NA
CDR3: CATGTGNSPLHF
DNA: TGTGCCACCGGGACCGGGAATTCACCCCTCCACTTT

V: TRBV21-1
J: TRBJ2-3
size: NA
D: NA
CDR3: CASSKLSKGTQYF
DNA: TGTGCCAGCAGCAAACTTTCAAAAGGCACGCAGTATTTT

V: TRBV10-2
J: TRBJ2-7
size: NA
D: TRBD2
CDR3: CASSDHTSGRAVYEQYF
DNA: TGCGCCAGCAGTGACCATACTAGCGGGAGGGCCGTCTACGAGCAGTACTTC

V: TRBV12-3/TRBV12-4
J: TRBJ1-2
size: once
D: NA
CDR3: CATLPDSNYGYTF
DNA: TGTGCCACTCTCCCGGACAGCAACTATGGCTACACCTTC

V: TRBV7-9
J: TRBJ2-2
size: NA
D: NA
CDR3: CASSLRGATGELFF
DNA: TGTGCCAGCAGCCTCCGGGGGGCGACCGGGGAGCTGTTTTTT

V: TRBV7-9
J: TRBJ2-7
size: once
D: NA
CDR3: CASSLEVLEVGYEQYF
DNA: TGTGCCAGCAGCTTAGAGGTTCTAGAGGTCGGTTACGAGCAGTACTTC